This TCR beta chain was captured in a study of identical twins. Points from the study as a whole: Out-of-frame alpha sequences shared between twins exhibited an excess of low generation probability.

Concerning this clonotype: Its antigen is still unknown.

The CDR3 loop spans 13 amino acids. CDR1 SGHTA and CDR2 FQGNSA come from the germline V gene. V lost 6 bases to trimming and J lost 7 bases; unmatched junction nucleotides: 7. TCRdb called the 5' RACE reads again in MiXCR, with one record for every CDR3 protein. The table has 410,000 or so distinct CDR3 sequences, 18% seen once; the top ten hold approximately 12%. Sequenced: naive T cells sorted from blood. The genes are TRBV7-2 and TRBJ2-7, with 9 bases that match TRBD2. The sequence came from a middle-aged man in good health. Written as DNA, the CDR3 is TGTGCCAGCAGTTCTAGCGGGGCCATGGAGCAGTACTTC. Protein sequence: CASSSSGAMEQYF.